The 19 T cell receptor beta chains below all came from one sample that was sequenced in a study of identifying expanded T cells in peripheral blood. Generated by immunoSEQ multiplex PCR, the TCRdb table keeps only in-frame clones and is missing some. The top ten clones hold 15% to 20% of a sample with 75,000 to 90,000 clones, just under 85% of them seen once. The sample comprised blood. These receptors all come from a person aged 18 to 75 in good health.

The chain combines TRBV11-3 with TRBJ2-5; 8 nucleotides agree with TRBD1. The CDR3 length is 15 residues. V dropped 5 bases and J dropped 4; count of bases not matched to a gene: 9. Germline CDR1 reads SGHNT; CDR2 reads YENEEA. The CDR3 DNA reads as TGTGCCAGCAGCAATACAGGGACAGGAGGAGAGACCCAGTACTTC. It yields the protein CASSNTGTGGETQYF.

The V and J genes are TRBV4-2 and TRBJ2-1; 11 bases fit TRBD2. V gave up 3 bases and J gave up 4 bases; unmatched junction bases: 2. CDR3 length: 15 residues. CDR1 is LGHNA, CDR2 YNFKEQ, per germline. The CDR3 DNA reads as TGTGCCAGCAGCCATGGGACTAGCGGATACAATGAGCAGTTCTTC. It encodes CASSHGTSGYNEQFF.

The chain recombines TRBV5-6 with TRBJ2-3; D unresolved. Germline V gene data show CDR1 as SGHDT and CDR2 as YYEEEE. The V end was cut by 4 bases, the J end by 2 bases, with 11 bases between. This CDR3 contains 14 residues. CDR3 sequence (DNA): TGTGCCAGCAGCCCATGGATGACCACAGATACGCAGTATTTT. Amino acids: CASSPWMTTDTQYF.

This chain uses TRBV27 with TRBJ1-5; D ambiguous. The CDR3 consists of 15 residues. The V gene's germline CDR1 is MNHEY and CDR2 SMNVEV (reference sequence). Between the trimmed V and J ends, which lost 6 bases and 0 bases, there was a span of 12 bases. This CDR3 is CASSRSTYSNQPQHF. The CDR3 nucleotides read TGTGCCAGCAGCAGGTCCACGTATAGCAATCAGCCCCAGCATTTT.

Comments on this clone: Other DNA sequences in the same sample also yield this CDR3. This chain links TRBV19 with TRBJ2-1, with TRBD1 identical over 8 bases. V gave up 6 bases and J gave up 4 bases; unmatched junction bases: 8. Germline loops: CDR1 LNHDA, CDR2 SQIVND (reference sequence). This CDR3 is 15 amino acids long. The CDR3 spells CASRTSGTGYNEQFF. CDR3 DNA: TGTGCCAGTAGGACCTCCGGGACAGGATACAATGAGCAGTTCTTC.

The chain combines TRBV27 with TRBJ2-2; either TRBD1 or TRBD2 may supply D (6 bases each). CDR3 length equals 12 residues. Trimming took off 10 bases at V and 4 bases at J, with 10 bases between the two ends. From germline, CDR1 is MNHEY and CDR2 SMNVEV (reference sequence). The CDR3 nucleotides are TGTGCCACCCGGGGGCGCACCGGGGAGCTGTTTTTT. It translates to CATRGRTGELFF.

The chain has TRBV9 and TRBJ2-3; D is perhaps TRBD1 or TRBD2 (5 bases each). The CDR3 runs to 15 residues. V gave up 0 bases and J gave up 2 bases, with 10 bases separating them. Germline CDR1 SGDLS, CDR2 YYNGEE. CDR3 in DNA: TGTGCCAGCAGCGTAGGGGGGTCGGTCACAGATACGCAGTATTTT. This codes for CASSVGGSVTDTQYF.

CDR3 residues: CASSLGQEGNTIYF. The CDR3 DNA reads TGTGCCAGCAGCCTCGGACAAGAAGGAAACACCATATATTTT. The gene calls are TRBV7-8 and TRBJ1-3, with D possibly matching TRBD1 (5 bases). V was clipped by 5 bases and J by 4 bases, with 12 bases between them. CDR1 and CDR2 from the germline V gene are SGHVS and FQNEAQ. The CDR3 extends over 14 amino acids.

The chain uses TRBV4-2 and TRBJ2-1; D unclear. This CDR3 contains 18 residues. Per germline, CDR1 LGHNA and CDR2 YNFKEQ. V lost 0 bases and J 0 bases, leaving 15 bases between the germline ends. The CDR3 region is CASSQDALGSGSYNEQFF. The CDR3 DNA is TGTGCCAGCAGCCAAGATGCTCTGGGATCGGGCTCCTACAATGAGCAGTTCTTC.

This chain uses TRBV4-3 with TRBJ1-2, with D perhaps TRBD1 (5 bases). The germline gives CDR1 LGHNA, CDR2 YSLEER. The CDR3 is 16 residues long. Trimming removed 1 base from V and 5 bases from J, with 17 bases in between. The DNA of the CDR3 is TGCGCCAGCAGCCAAGCCAACACCGGGACGATTTATGGCTACACCTTC. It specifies CASSQANTGTIYGYTF.

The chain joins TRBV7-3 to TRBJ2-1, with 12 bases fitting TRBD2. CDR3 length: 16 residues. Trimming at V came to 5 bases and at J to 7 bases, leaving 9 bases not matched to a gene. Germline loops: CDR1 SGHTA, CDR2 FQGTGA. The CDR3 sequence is CASSPTLAGGRNEQFF. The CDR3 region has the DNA TGTGCCAGCAGCCCGACCCTAGCGGGAGGGAGAAATGAGCAGTTCTTC.

CDR3 region: CASSDRARRDTQYF. For the CDR3, the DNA is TGTGCCAGCAGTGACAGGGCACGGAGAGATACGCAGTATTTT. The V call is TRBV28, the J call TRBJ2-3; 7 bases match TRBD1. CDR1 is MDHEN, CDR2 SYDVKM, per germline. J was trimmed by 5 bases and V by 5 bases; bases with no gene match: 7. The CDR3 totals 14 residues. Full variable domain (remainder filled in from reference TRBV28 and TRBJ2-3): DVKVTQSSRYLVKRTGEKVFLECVQDMDHENMFWYRQDPGLGLRLIYFSYDVKMKEKGDIPEGYSVSREKKERFSLILESASTNQTSMYLCASSDRARRDTQYFGPGTRLTVL.

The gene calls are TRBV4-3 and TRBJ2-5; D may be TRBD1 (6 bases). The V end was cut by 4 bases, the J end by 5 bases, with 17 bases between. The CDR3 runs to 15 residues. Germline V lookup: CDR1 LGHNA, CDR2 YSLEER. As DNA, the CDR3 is TGCGCCAGCAGCCTTGCCTGGAAGGGGGACGAGACCCAGTACTTC. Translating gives CASSLAWKGDETQYF.

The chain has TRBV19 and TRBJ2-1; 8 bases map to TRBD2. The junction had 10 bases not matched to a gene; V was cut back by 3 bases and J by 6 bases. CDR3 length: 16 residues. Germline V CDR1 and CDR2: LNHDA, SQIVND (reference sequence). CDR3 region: CASSIPTAGGPNEQFF. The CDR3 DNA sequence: TGTGCCAGTAGTATCCCGACGGCGGGAGGACCCAATGAGCAGTTCTTC. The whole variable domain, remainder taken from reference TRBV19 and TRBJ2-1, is DGGITQSPKYLFRKEGQNVTLSCEQNLNHDAMYWYRQDPGQGLRLIYYSQIVNDFQKGDIAEGYSVSREKKESFPLTVTSAQKNPTAFYLCASSIPTAGGPNEQFFGPGTRLTVL.

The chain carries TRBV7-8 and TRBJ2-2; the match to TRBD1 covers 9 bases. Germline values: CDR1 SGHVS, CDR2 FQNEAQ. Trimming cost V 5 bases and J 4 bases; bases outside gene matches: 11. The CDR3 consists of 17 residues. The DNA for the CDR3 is TGTGCCAGCAGCCCCCCTCGGGGGACAGGGCTCACCGGGGAGCTGTTTTTT. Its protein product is CASSPPRGTGLTGELFF. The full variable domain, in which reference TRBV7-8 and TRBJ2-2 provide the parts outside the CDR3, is GAGVSQSPRYKVAKRGQDVALRCDPISGHVSLFWYQQALGQGPEFLTYFQNEAQLDKSGLPSDRFFAERPEGSVSTLKIQRTQQEDSAVYLCASSPPRGTGLTGELFFGEGSRLTVL.

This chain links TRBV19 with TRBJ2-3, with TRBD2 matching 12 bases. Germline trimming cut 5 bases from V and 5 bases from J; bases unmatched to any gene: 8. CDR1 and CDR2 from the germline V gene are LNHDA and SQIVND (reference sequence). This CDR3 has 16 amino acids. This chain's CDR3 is CASSSPTSGSGDTQYF. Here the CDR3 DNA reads TGTGCCAGTAGTTCCCCGACTAGCGGGAGTGGAGATACGCAGTATTTT.

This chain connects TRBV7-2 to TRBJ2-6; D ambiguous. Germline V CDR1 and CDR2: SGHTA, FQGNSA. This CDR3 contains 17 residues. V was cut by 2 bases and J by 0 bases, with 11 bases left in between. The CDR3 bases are TGTGCCAGCAGCTTATTGGGGTTTGGCTCTGGGGCCAACGTCCTGACTTTC. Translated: CASSLLGFGSGANVLTF.

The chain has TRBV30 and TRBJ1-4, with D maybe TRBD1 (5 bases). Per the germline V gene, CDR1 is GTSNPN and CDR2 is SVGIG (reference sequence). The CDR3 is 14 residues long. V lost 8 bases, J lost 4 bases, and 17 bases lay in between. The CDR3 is CAGQKTGFNEKLFF. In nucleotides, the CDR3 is TGTGCCGGGCAAAAAACAGGCTTTAATGAAAAACTGTTTTTT.

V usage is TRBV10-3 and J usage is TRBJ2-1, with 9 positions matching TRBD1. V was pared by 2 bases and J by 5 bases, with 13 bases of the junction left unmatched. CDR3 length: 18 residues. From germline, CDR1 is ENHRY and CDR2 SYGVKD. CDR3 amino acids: CAISELFAGTGRDNEQFF. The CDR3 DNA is TGTGCCATCAGTGAGCTCTTTGCCGGGACAGGGCGAGACAATGAGCAGTTCTTC.